Listed below are T cell receptor beta chains from one sample, sequenced in a study of technical replicates of blood from a handful of donors. Method: immunoSEQ multiplex PCR; TCRdb's copy keeps in-frame clones and lacks some. The sample has roughly 80,000 clones; about 89% are singletons. Sequenced material: T cells isolated from PBMCs. Receptors were obtained from a human donor in good health. The CDR3 runs from the conserved cysteine through the conserved F or W. The D gene is left open where the match is weak. Clone size, where shown, is once, few, many, or a class for clones that have expanded.

TGCGCCAGCAGCTTGGTTACTAGCGGGAGAGTATCAGATACGCAGTATTTT	CASSLVTSGRVSDTQYF	NA	TRBV5-1	TRBD2	TRBJ2-3
TGCGCCAGCAGCTTGGGGACAGTCGGCTATGGCTACACCTTC	CASSLGTVGYGYTF	once	TRBV5-1	NA	TRBJ1-2
TGTGCCAGCACCCCAAGACAGGGTAGGGATAACCAGTACTTC	CASTPRQGRDNQYF	NA	TRBV5-6	TRBD1	TRBJ2-5
TGTGCCAGCAGTCGGACAGGGACGGAGACCCAGTACTTC	CASSRTGTETQYF	NA	TRBV28	TRBD1	TRBJ2-5
TGTGCCAGTAGCCGGACATCTGGAAACACCATATATTTT	CASSRTSGNTIYF	NA	TRBV19	NA	TRBJ1-3
TGCGCCAGCAGCCCTGAGCCGATTGTCACAGATACGCAGTATTTT	CASSPEPIVTDTQYF	NA	TRBV4-1	NA	TRBJ2-3
TGTGCCAGCATCCAAGACTTTAGCTATGGCTACACCTTC	CASIQDFSYGYTF	NA	TRBV6-6	NA	TRBJ1-2
TGCGCCAGCAGCCAAGCCGGACAGGGAAACACCATATATTTT	CASSQAGQGNTIYF	NA	TRBV4-3	NA	TRBJ1-3
TGTGCCAGCAGTCGACTAGTAGGTGACTACGAGCAGTACTTC	CASSRLVGDYEQYF	NA	TRBV2	NA	TRBJ2-7
TGCGCCAGCAGCTTGGCCCCTGGGGGAGGGTCCTACAATGAGCAGTTCTTC	CASSLAPGGGSYNEQFF	few	TRBV5-1	TRBD2	TRBJ2-1
TGTGCCTGGAGTAAATCGGGAAACACTGAAGCTTTCTTT	CAWSKSGNTEAFF	few	TRBV30	NA	TRBJ1-1
TGTGCCAGCAGTTTGAGTTACAATGAGCAGTTCTTC	CASSLSYNEQFF	NA	TRBV28	NA	TRBJ2-1
TGTGCCAGCACTATCGATCGGGGCTACGAGCAGTACTTC	CASTIDRGYEQYF	NA	TRBV6-5	NA	TRBJ2-7
TGTGCCAGCAGCACCACCGGGACAGGGGACGGCTACACCTTC	CASSTTGTGDGYTF	NA	TRBV7-9	TRBD1	TRBJ1-2
TGCGCCAGCAGCCAAGGTTCTTTATATGGCTACACCTTC	CASSQGSLYGYTF	NA	TRBV4-1	NA	TRBJ1-2
TGTGCCATCAGTGCGGACAGGGCAGGGACTGAAGCTTTCTTT	CAISADRAGTEAFF	few	TRBV10-3	TRBD1	TRBJ1-1
TGTGCCAGCAGCTCTAACAGGGGTCCTAACTATGGCTACACCTTC	CASSSNRGPNYGYTF	NA	TRBV7-9	TRBD1	TRBJ1-2
TGTGCCAGCAGTCTAGGACAGGGGCAGTTCTTC	CASSLGQGQFF	NA	TRBV28	TRBD1	TRBJ2-1
TGCAGCGTTGAGAGGGGGCCTGGGGCCAACGTCCTGACTTTC	CSVERGPGANVLTF	NA	TRBV29-1	TRBD1	TRBJ2-6
TGTGCCAGCAGCCCGTACCTCACGTCAGGTGGAAAACTGTTTTTT	CASSPYLTSGGKLFF	NA	TRBV9	NA	TRBJ1-4
TGTGCCAGCAGCTGGGACAGGGGTTCCTACAATGAGCAGTTCTTC	CASSWDRGSYNEQFF	NA	TRBV5-4	TRBD1	TRBJ2-1
TGTGCCAGTTCCGGGGGAACCTCCTACGAGCAGTACTTC	CASSGGTSYEQYF	NA	TRBV27	NA	TRBJ2-7
TGTGCCAGCAGTTTTGTGCACAGGGTAGATCAGCCCCAGCATTTT	CASSFVHRVDQPQHF	NA	TRBV27	NA	TRBJ1-5